This TCR beta chain was sequenced during a study of cytomegalovirus exposure and HLA in healthy donors. Profiling relied on immunoSEQ multiplex PCR, and the TCRdb table lists in-frame clones only, not all of them. The repertoire holds some 86,000 clones, with over 85% as singletons. Regarding this clone: The antigen is unknown.

CDR3 length: 15 amino acids. The V and J ends lost 5 bases and 9 bases respectively, with 17 bases between them. Per germline, CDR1 SGHTA and CDR2 FQGNSA. Notes on the study in general: According to the study, roughly 160 TCR beta chains were cytomegalovirus-associated. In vitro data verified a few CMV-associated chains as specific for CMV antigens.

The source of this sequence is a woman in her thirties in good health and CMV-seronegative. The chain joins TRBV7-2 to TRBJ1-6; D is perhaps TRBD1 (6 bases). The sample taken for sequencing was PBMCs. The CDR3 protein is CASSQEQGWGSPLHF. CDR3 in DNA: TGTGCCAGCAGCCAAGAACAGGGTTGGGGTTCACCCCTCCACTTT.